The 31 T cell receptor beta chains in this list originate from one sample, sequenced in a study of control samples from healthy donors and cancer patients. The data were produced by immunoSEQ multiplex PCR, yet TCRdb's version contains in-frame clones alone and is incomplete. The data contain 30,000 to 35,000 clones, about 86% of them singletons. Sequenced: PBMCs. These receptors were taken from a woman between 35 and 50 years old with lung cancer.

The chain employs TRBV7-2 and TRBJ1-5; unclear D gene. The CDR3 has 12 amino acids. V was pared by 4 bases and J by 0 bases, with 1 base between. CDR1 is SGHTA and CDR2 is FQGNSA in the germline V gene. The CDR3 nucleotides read TGTGCCAGCAGCTATAGCAATCAGCCCCAGCATTTT. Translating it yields CASSYSNQPQHF.

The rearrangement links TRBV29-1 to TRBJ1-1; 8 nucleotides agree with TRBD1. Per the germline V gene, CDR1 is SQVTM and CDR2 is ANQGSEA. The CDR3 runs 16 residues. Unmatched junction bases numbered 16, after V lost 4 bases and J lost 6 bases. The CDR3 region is CSVAEQGGPRSSEAFF. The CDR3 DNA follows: TGCAGCGTTGCAGAACAGGGGGGCCCAAGGAGCTCTGAAGCTTTCTTT.

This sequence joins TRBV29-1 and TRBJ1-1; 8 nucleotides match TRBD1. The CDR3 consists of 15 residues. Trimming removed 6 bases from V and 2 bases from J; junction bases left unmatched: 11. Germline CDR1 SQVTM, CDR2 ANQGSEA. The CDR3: CSVAGYDRGNTEAFF. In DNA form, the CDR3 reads TGCAGCGTCGCCGGATATGACAGGGGTAACACTGAAGCTTTCTTT. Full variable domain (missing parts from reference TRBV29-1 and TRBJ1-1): SAVISQKPSRDICQRGTSLTIQCQVDSQVTMMFWYRQQPGQSLTLIATANQGSEATYESGFVIDKFPISRPNLTFSTLTVSNMSPEDSSIYLCSVAGYDRGNTEAFFGQGTRLTVV.

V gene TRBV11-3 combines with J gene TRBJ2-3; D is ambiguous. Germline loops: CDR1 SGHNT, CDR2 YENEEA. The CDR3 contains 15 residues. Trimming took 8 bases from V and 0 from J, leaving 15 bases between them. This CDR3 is CASSRTPVSTDTQYF. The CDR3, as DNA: TGTGCCAGCTCCAGGACCCCGGTTAGCACAGATACGCAGTATTTT.

CDR3 nucleotides: TGTGCCAGCTCACCATTTGGTATGAACTATGGCTACACCTTC. As protein: CASSPFGMNYGYTF. This chain links TRBV18 with TRBJ1-2; D not resolved. Germline V gene lookup returns CDR1 KGHSH and CDR2 LQKENI. This CDR3 has 14 residues. Between the trimmed V and J ends, which lost 2 bases and 2 bases, there was a span of 9 bases.

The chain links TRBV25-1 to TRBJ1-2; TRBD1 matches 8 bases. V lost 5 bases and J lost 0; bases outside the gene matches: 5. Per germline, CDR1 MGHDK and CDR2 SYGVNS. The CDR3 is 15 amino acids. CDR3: CASSTRGQANYGYTF. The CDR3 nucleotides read TGTGCCAGCAGTACCCGGGGACAGGCTAACTATGGCTACACCTTC.

CDR3 nucleotides: TGTGCCAGCAGCGGACAGCTCTCCTACGAGCAGTACTTC. Translating it yields CASSGQLSYEQYF. This chain joins TRBV3-1 (or the pseudogene TRBV3-2) and TRBJ2-7, with D maybe TRBD1 (6 bases). The germline V gene encodes CDR1 LGHDT and CDR2 YNNKEL (reference sequence). Trimming shortened V by 5 bases and J by 0 bases, and 8 bases separated the two germline ends. This CDR3 spans 13 amino acids.

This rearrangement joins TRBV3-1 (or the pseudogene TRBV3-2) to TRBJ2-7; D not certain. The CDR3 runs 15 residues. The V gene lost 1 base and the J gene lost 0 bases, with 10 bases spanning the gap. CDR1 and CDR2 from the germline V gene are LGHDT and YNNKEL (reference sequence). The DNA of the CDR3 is TGTGCCAGCAGCCAAGCCCCAGAGAGCTCCTACGAGCAGTACTTC. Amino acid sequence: CASSQAPESSYEQYF.

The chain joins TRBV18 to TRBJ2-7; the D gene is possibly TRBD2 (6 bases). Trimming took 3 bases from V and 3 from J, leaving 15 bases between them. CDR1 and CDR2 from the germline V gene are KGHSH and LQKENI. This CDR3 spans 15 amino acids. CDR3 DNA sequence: TGTGCCAGCTCACCTTGGGACTCCCGGGTCTACGAGCAGTACTTC. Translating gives CASSPWDSRVYEQYF.

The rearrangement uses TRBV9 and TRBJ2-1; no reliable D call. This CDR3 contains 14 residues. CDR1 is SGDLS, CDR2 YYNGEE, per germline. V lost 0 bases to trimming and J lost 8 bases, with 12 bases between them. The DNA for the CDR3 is TGTGCCAGCAGCGTAGTAGGACCGAGCGATGAGCAGTTCTTC. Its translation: CASSVVGPSDEQFF.

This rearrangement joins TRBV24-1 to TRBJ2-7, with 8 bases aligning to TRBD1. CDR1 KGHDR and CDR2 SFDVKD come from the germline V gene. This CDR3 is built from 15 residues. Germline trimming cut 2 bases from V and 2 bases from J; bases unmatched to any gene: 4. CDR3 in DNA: TGTGCCACCAGTGATTCCGGGACAGGAACCTACGAGCAGTACTTC. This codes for CATSDSGTGTYEQYF.

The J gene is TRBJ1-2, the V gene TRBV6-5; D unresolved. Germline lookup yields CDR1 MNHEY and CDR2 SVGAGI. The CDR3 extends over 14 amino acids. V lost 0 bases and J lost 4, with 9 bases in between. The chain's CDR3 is CASSYSSTAYGYTF. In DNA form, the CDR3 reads TGTGCCAGCAGTTACTCGAGTACGGCCTATGGCTACACCTTC.

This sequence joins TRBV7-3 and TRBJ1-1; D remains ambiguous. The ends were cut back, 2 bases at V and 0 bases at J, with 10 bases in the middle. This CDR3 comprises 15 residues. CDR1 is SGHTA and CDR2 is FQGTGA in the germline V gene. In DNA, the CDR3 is TGTGCCAGCAGCTTAGGGCACAGTATGAACACTGAAGCTTTCTTT. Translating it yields CASSLGHSMNTEAFF.

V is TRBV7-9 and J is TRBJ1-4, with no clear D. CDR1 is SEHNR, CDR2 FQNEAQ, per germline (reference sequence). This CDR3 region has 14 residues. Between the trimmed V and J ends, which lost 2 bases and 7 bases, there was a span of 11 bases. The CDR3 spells CASSLRGFGEKLFF. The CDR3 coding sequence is TGTGCCAGCAGCTTAAGAGGGTTCGGTGAAAAACTGTTTTTT.

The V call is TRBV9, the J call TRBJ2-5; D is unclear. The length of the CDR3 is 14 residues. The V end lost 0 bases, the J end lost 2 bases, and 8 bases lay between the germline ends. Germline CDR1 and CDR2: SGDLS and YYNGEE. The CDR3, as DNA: TGTGCCAGCAGCGTAGGGTCAGGACAAGAGACCCAGTACTTC. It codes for CASSVGSGQETQYF.

The CDR3 region is CASSLPTGNEKLFF. In DNA form, the CDR3 reads TGTGCCAGCAGTTTACCGACAGGGAATGAAAAACTGTTTTTT. This sequence joins TRBV28 and TRBJ1-4; 7 bases line up with TRBD1. Losses at the gene ends were 2 bases for V and 5 bases for J; bases not matched to a gene: 2. Germline V gives CDR1 MDHEN, CDR2 SYDVKM. CDR3 length equals 14 residues.

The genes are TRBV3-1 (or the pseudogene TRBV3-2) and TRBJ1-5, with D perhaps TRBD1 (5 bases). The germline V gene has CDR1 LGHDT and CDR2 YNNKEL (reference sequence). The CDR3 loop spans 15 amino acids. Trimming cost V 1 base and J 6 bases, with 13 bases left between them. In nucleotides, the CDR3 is TGTGCCAGCAGCCAAGGCCCCTCCGGGGGTCAGCCCCAGCATTTT. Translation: CASSQGPSGGQPQHF.

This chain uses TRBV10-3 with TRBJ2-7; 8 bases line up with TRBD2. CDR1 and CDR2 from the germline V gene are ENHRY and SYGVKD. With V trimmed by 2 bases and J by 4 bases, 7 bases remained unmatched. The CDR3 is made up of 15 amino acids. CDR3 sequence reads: CAISEGASGGYEQYF. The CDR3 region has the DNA TGTGCCATCAGTGAGGGCGCGAGCGGGGGATACGAGCAGTACTTC.

The CDR3 loop is CASSLGSGGTGNTIYF. CDR3 nucleotides: TGCGCCAGCAGCTTGGGCAGTGGGGGGACTGGAAACACCATATATTTT. This chain uses TRBV5-1 with TRBJ1-3; D possibly corresponds to TRBD1 (5 bases). Germline V lookup: CDR1 SGHRS, CDR2 YFSETQ. This CDR3 has 16 residues. Trimming took 0 bases from V and 2 from J, leaving 12 bases between them.

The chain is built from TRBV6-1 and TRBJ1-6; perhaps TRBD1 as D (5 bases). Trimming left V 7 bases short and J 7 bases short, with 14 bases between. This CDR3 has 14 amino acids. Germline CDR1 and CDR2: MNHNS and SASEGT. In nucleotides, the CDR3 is TGTGCCAGCAACACGGGGGGGAGCAATTCACCCCTCCACTTT. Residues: CASNTGGSNSPLHF.

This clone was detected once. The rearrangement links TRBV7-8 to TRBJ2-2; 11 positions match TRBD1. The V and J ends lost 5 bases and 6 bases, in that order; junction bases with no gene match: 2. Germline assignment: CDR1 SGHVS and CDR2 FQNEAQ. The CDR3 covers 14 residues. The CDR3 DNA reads TGTGCCAGCAGCCCGGGACAGGGGGCCGGGGAGCTGTTTTTT. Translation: CASSPGQGAGELFF.

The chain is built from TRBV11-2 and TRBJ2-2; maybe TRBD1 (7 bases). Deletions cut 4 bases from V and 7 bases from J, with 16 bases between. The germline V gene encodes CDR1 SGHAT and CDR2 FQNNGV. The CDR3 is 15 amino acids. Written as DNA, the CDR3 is TGTGCCAGCAGCTATCTGGACAGGAGGGACGGGGAGCTGTTTTTT. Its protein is CASSYLDRRDGELFF.

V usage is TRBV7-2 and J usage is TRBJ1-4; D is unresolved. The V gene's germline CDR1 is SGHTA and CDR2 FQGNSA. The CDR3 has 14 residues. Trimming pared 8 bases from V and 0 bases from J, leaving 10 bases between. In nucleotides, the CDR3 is TGTGCCAGCGGTAACTCCCCAACTAATGAAAAACTGTTTTTT. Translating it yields CASGNSPTNEKLFF.

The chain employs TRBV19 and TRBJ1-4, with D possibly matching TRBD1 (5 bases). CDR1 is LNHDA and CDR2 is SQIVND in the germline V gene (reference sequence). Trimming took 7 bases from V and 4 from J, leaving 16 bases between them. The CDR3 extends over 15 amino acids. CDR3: CASTDRGRNNEKLFF. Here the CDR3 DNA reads TGTGCCAGTACCGATAGGGGACGGAATAATGAAAAACTGTTTTTT. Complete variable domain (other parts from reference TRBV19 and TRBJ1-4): DGGITQSPKYLFRKEGQNVTLSCEQNLNHDAMYWYRQDPGQGLRLIYYSQIVNDFQKGDIAEGYSVSREKKESFPLTVTSAQKNPTAFYLCASTDRGRNNEKLFFGSGTQLSVL.

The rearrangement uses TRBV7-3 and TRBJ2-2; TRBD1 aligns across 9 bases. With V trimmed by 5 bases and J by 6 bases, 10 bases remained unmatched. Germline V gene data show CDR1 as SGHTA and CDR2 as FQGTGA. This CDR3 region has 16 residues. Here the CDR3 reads CASSTRQGELAGELFF. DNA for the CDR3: TGTGCCAGCAGCACCAGACAGGGGGAACTTGCCGGGGAGCTGTTTTTT. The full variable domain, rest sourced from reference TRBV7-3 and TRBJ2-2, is GAGVSQTPSNKVTEKGKYVELRCDPISGHTALYWYRQSLGQGPEFLIYFQGTGAADDSGLPNDRFFAVRPEGSVSTLKIQRTERGDSAVYLCASSTRQGELAGELFFGEGSRLTVL.

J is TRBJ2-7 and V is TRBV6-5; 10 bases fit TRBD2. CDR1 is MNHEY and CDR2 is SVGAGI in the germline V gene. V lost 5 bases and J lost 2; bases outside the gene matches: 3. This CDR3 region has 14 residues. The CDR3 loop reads CASSQLAGTYEQYF. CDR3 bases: TGTGCCAGCAGTCAACTAGCGGGAACCTACGAGCAGTACTTC.

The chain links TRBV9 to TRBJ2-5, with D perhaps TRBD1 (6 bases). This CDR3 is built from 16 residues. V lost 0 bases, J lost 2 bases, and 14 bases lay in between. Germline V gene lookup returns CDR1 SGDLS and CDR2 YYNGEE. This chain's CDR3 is CASSVGGNDRQETQYF. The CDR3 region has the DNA TGTGCCAGCAGCGTAGGCGGAAACGACAGGCAAGAGACCCAGTACTTC.

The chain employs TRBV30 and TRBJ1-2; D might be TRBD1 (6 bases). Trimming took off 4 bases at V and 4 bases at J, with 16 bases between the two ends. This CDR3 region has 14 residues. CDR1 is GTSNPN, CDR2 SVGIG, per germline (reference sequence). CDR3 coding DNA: TGTGCCTGGACAGTCGTGCGGGACATCTATGGCTACACCTTC. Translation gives CAWTVVRDIYGYTF. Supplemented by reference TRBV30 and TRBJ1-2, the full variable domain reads SQTIHQWPATLVQPVGSPLSLECTVEGTSNPNLYWYRQAAGRGLQLLFYSVGIGQISSEVPQNLSASRPQDRQFILSSKKLLLSDSGFYLCAWTVVRDIYGYTFGSGTRLTVV.

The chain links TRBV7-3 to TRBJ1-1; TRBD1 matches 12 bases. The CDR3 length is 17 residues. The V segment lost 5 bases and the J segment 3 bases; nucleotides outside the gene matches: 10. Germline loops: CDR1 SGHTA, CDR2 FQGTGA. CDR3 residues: CASSRTGTGGVHTEAFF. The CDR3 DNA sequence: TGTGCCAGCAGCCGAACCGGGACAGGGGGCGTTCACACTGAAGCTTTCTTT.

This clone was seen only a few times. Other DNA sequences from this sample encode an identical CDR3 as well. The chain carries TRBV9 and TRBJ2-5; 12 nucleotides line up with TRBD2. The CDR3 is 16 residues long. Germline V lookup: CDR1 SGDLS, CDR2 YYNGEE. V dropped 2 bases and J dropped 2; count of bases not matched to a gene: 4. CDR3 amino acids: CASSVGLAGKQETQYF. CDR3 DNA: TGTGCCAGCAGCGTCGGACTAGCGGGAAAACAAGAGACCCAGTACTTC.

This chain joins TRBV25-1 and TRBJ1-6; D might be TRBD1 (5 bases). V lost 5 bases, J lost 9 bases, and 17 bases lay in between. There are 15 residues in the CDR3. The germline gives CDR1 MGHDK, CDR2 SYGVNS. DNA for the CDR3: TGTGCCAGCAGTTCACAGGAGGGTAGGAGTTCACCCCTCCACTTT. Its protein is CASSSQEGRSSPLHF.